Shown below are 29 T cell receptor beta chains from a single sample sequenced in a study of blood T cell repertoires in COVID-19. Using immunoSEQ multiplex PCR, the repertoire was profiled, and TCRdb retains in-frame clones only, with some absent. The table shows some 400,000 clones, with about 90% occurring only once. The material sequenced was peripheral blood. These receptors all stem from a man aged 18 to 30 with active or convalescent COVID-19.

This clone has just a few counts. V usage is TRBV6-5 and J usage is TRBJ1-1; D ambiguous. There are 13 residues in the CDR3. With 4 bases removed from V and 1 base from J, the gap between germline ends came to 7 bases. Germline V lookup: CDR1 MNHEY, CDR2 SVGAGI. The CDR3 DNA sequence: TGTGCCAGCAGTTGGCGGGCGAACACTGAAGCTTTCTTT. Amino acids: CASSWRANTEAFF.

This clone came up a few times. This chain connects TRBV27 to TRBJ2-7; TRBD1 agrees at 8 bases. This CDR3 has 16 amino acids. Per germline, CDR1 MNHEY and CDR2 SMNVEV (reference sequence). Trimming removed 6 bases from V and 4 bases from J; junction bases left unmatched: 14. DNA of the CDR3: TGTGCCAGCAGGCTCGGGGGCGGACAGGGTCGGTACGAGCAGTACTTC. Its protein product is CASRLGGGQGRYEQYF.

V is TRBV19 and J is TRBJ1-5, with TRBD1 as a possible D gene (6 bases). With 9 bases removed from V and 5 bases from J, the gap between germline ends came to 17 bases. There are 14 residues in the CDR3. The germline gives CDR1 LNHDA, CDR2 SQIVND (reference sequence). The CDR3 DNA is TGTGCCAGCTCCACTCAACAGGGATATCAGCCCCAGCATTTT. Protein sequence: CASSTQQGYQPQHF.

The chain is built from TRBV7-9 and TRBJ2-7, with a possible D match to TRBD1 (6 bases). The CDR3 has 13 residues. Trimming shortened V by 4 bases and J by 3 bases, and 10 bases separated the two germline ends. The germline gives CDR1 SEHNR, CDR2 FQNEAQ (reference sequence). CDR3 amino acids: CASSSTGYYEQYF. The CDR3 region has the DNA TGTGCCAGCAGCTCGACAGGATACTACGAGCAGTACTTC.

V gene TRBV24-1 combines with J gene TRBJ1-5; no definite D call. Germline lookup yields CDR1 KGHDR and CDR2 SFDVKD. The CDR3 loop spans 15 amino acids. Trimming removed 3 bases from V and 6 bases from J, with 14 bases in between. This CDR3 is CATSDGSLGSQPQHF. As DNA, the CDR3 is TGTGCCACCAGTGATGGCTCCTTGGGGAGTCAGCCCCAGCATTTT.

This clone was counted a single time. The J gene is TRBJ1-1, the V gene TRBV7-9; tentatively, D is TRBD1 (5 bases). V lost 2 bases, J lost 10 bases, and 14 bases lay in between. This CDR3 is 13 amino acids long. Germline CDR1 SEHNR, CDR2 FQNEAQ (reference sequence). Written as DNA, the CDR3 is TGTGCCAGCAGCTTAAGTGGGGCTGAAGTAGCTTTCTTT. It specifies CASSLSGAEVAFF. The full variable domain, rest sourced from reference TRBV7-9 and TRBJ1-1, is DTGVSQNPRHKITKRGQNVTFRCDPISEHNRLYWYRQTLGQGPEFLTYFQNEAQLEKSRLLSDRFSAERPKGSFSTLEIQRTEQGDSAMYLCASSLSGAEVAFFGQGTRLTVV.

The V and J genes are TRBV28 and TRBJ2-7, with TRBD2 matching over 13 bases. Germline CDR1 reads MDHEN; CDR2 reads SYDVKM. The length of the CDR3 is 15 residues. V shed 6 bases and J 4 bases; nucleotides not matched to a gene: 6. CDR3 DNA sequence: TGTGCCAGCAGAAGAAGGACTAGCGGGAGTTACGAGCAGTACTTC. It yields the protein CASRRRTSGSYEQYF.

This chain uses TRBV28 with TRBJ2-7; maybe TRBD1 (8 bases). The CDR3 totals 15 residues. With 7 bases removed from V and 1 base from J, the gap between germline ends came to 17 bases. Germline loops: CDR1 MDHEN, CDR2 SYDVKM. CDR3 in DNA: TGTGCCAGCACCACAGGGGGGGAGGGTTCCTACGAGCAGTACTTC. The encoded protein is CASTTGGEGSYEQYF.

The CDR3 spells CASSLGTTSGHTDTQYF. CDR3 bases: TGTGCCAGCAGCTTGGGGACGACTAGCGGACACACAGATACGCAGTATTTT. The rearrangement links TRBV7-2 to TRBJ2-3, with 9 nucleotides matching TRBD2. The CDR3 is made up of 17 amino acids. CDR1 and CDR2 (germline): SGHTA, FQGNSA. After removal of 3 bases from V and 2 bases from J, the junction contained 9 bases not matched to a gene.

The V and J genes are TRBV11-2 and TRBJ1-5, with D possibly matching TRBD1 (6 bases). The CDR3 sequence is 13 residues long. V lost 5 bases, J lost 7 bases, and 12 bases lay in between. Germline V gives CDR1 SGHAT, CDR2 FQNNGV. The CDR3 reads CASSEGGGQPQHF. Written as DNA, the CDR3 is TGTGCCAGCAGCGAAGGGGGGGGCCAGCCCCAGCATTTT.

This clone was detected once. This sequence joins TRBV19 and TRBJ2-5; 7 bases line up with TRBD2. The CDR3 sequence is 13 residues long. The J segment lost 4 bases and the V segment lost 6 bases, leaving 5 bases of the junction unmatched. Germline loops: CDR1 LNHDA, CDR2 SQIVND (reference sequence). The CDR3 here is CASRASGRETQYF. CDR3 nucleotide sequence: TGTGCCAGTAGGGCTAGCGGTAGAGAGACCCAGTACTTC.

This clone was recorded only once. The V call is TRBV5-1, the J call TRBJ1-5; TRBD1 matches at 7 bases. The V segment lost 0 bases and the J segment 3 bases; nucleotides outside the gene matches: 6. Per the germline V gene, CDR1 is SGHRS and CDR2 is YFSETQ. The CDR3 is made up of 16 amino acids. CDR3 coding DNA: TGCGCCAGCAGCTTGGCCCCAGGGGGGAACAATCAGCCCCAGCATTTT. It yields the protein CASSLAPGGNNQPQHF. Full variable domain (outside the CDR3, taken from reference TRBV5-1 and TRBJ1-5): KAGVTQTPRYLIKTRGQQVTLSCSPISGHRSVSWYQQTPGQGLQFLFEYFSETQRNKGNFPGRFSGRQFSNSRSEMNVSTLELGDSALYLCASSLAPGGNNQPQHFGDGTRLSIL.

The rearrangement joins TRBV14 to TRBJ1-6; the D is unclear. The germline CDR1 and CDR2 sequences are SGHDN and FVKESK. Trimming shortened V by 4 bases and J by 0 bases, and 7 bases separated the two germline ends. The CDR3 runs to 15 residues. CDR3 nucleotides: TGTGCCAGCAGCCGAGCCGGCTCCTATAATTCACCCCTCCACTTT. Translating it yields CASSRAGSYNSPLHF.

V gene TRBV5-1 combines with J gene TRBJ2-7, with TRBD2 matching over 7 bases. Germline V gives CDR1 SGHRS, CDR2 YFSETQ. CDR3 length equals 15 residues. V shed 0 bases, J shed 3 bases, and the junction held 6 bases outside the gene matches. CDR3 protein: CASSLALASGYEQYF. For the CDR3, the DNA is TGCGCCAGCAGCTTGGCTCTGGCTAGCGGCTACGAGCAGTACTTC.

This chain joins TRBV6-5 and TRBJ1-6, with D hard to call. Germline V lookup: CDR1 MNHEY, CDR2 SVGAGI. The length of the CDR3 is 15 residues. V was pared by 3 bases and J by 7 bases, with 13 bases between. The CDR3 sequence: CASSYLGSANSPLHF. The DNA for the CDR3 is TGTGCCAGCAGTTATTTGGGCAGTGCAAATTCACCCCTCCACTTT.

The chain uses TRBV2 and TRBJ1-4; 9 nucleotides line up with TRBD1. After removal of 4 bases from V and 8 bases from J, the junction contained 5 bases not matched to a gene. Germline CDR1 reads SNHLY; CDR2 reads FYNNEI. The CDR3 loop spans 14 amino acids. This CDR3 reads CASSAAGTGEKLFF. For the CDR3, the DNA is TGTGCCAGCAGTGCCGCCGGGACAGGGGAAAAACTGTTTTTT.

This clone was seen only once. DNA for the CDR3: TGTGCCAGTAGTACTCTGGGGGGGGCCGAGCAGTACTTC. This gives the protein CASSTLGGAEQYF. The chain links TRBV19 to TRBJ2-7; tentative D call: TRBD2 (7 bases). There are 13 residues in the CDR3. Germline CDR1 and CDR2: LNHDA and SQIVND (reference sequence). The V and J ends lost 4 bases and 6 bases respectively, with 13 bases between them.

The chain joins TRBV27 to TRBJ2-5, with D uncertain. CDR3 length: 13 residues. Germline CDR1 and CDR2: MNHEY and SMNVEV (reference sequence). The ends were cut back, 3 bases at V and 7 bases at J, with 12 bases in the middle. CDR3 sequence reads: CASSFGPKGTQYF. Here the CDR3 DNA reads TGTGCCAGCAGTTTTGGGCCAAAAGGGACCCAGTACTTC.

This chain joins TRBV7-9 and TRBJ2-1; TRBD2 aligns across 10 bases. This CDR3 region has 17 residues. The V gene's germline CDR1 is SEHNR and CDR2 FQNEAQ (reference sequence). V was clipped by 2 bases and J by 7 bases; unmatched bases: 11. The CDR3 spells CASSLPLERGGLNEQFF. The CDR3 DNA reads TGTGCCAGCAGCTTACCCCTCGAGCGGGGGGGTTTGAATGAGCAGTTCTTC.

The chain is built from TRBV29-1 and TRBJ2-3; 9 positions agree with TRBD1. J was trimmed by 3 bases and V by 6 bases; bases with no gene match: 7. The CDR3 has 14 amino acids. Germline CDR1 and CDR2: SQVTM and ANQGSEA. The CDR3 region is CSVARTGVTDTQYF. The CDR3 DNA reads TGCAGCGTGGCCCGGACAGGGGTTACAGATACGCAGTATTTT.

The chain employs TRBV18 and TRBJ1-5; TRBD1 aligns across 7 bases. CDR1 and CDR2 from the germline V gene are KGHSH and LQKENI. Losses at the gene ends were 4 bases for V and 5 bases for J; bases not matched to a gene: 5. The length of the CDR3 is 14 residues. CDR3 sequence (DNA): TGTGCCAGCTCACACGACAGGGAGGATCAGCCCCAGCATTTT. Amino acid sequence: CASSHDREDQPQHF.

This clone was seen only once. The J gene is TRBJ2-7, the V gene TRBV24-1; 10 positions agree with TRBD1. The CDR3 spans 15 residues. Germline V gene lookup returns CDR1 KGHDR and CDR2 SFDVKD. V trimming: 4 bases; J trimming: 3 bases; junction bases outside the gene matches: 5. The DNA of the CDR3 is TGTGCCACCAGTGAGGGACAGGGGTCACTCTACGAGCAGTACTTC. Translated: CATSEGQGSLYEQYF.

This sequence joins TRBV2 and TRBJ2-2, with a weak D call TRBD2 (6 bases). Trimming took 6 bases from V and 6 from J, leaving 11 bases between them. The CDR3 length is 13 residues. Germline lookup yields CDR1 SNHLY and CDR2 FYNNEI. Written as DNA, the CDR3 is TGTGCCAGCAGAAATGGACTATCCGGGGAGCTGTTTTTT. It translates to CASRNGLSGELFF.

The chain links TRBV5-5 to TRBJ1-3, with TRBD1 identical over 9 bases. With 0 bases clipped from V and 7 bases from J, the junction kept 8 bases outside the gene matches. Germline CDR1 and CDR2: SGHKS and YYEKEE (reference sequence). This CDR3 spans 16 amino acids. The CDR3 sequence is CASSLAVQGARNTIYF. Here the CDR3 DNA reads TGTGCCAGCAGCTTGGCGGTACAGGGGGCTCGTAACACCATATATTTT.

The V call is TRBV9, the J call TRBJ2-3; the match to TRBD1 covers 9 bases. The CDR3 has 14 amino acids. Trimming took 3 bases from V and 1 from J; bases not matched to a gene: 0. Germline CDR1 and CDR2: SGDLS and YYNGEE. CDR3 region: CASSGTGGTDTQYF. For the CDR3, the DNA is TGTGCCAGCAGCGGGACAGGGGGCACAGATACGCAGTATTTT.

The chain carries TRBV19 and TRBJ2-2; D possibly corresponds to TRBD2 (6 bases). This CDR3 is built from 14 residues. Trimming removed 7 bases at V and 5 bases at J, with 14 bases between. The germline CDR1 and CDR2 sequences are LNHDA and SQIVND (reference sequence). The CDR3 is CASTLGGNTGELFF. CDR3 nucleotides: TGTGCCAGTACCCTAGGAGGGAATACCGGGGAGCTGTTTTTT.

The chain uses TRBV7-2 and TRBJ2-2, with a weak D call TRBD1 (5 bases). Germline V gene sequence: CDR1 SGHTA, CDR2 FQGNSA. Trimming removed 1 base at V and 5 bases at J, with 17 bases between. This CDR3 comprises 17 residues. CDR3 DNA: TGTGCCAGCAGCTTAGTCTCAGGGCCCACGAGAACCGGGGAGCTGTTTTTT. It is translated as CASSLVSGPTRTGELFF. The entire variable domain, with the rest obtained from reference TRBV7-2 and TRBJ2-2, is as follows: GAGVSQSPSNKVTEKGKDVELRCDPISGHTALYWYRQSLGQGLEFLIYFQGNSAPDKSGLPSDRFSAERTGGSVSTLTIQRTQQEDSAVYLCASSLVSGPTRTGELFFGEGSRLTVL.

The genes are TRBV6-1 and TRBJ1-5, with a weak D call TRBD1 (5 bases). Germline CDR1 is MNHNS and CDR2 is SASEGT. CDR3 length: 15 amino acids. V lost 6 bases and J lost 0, with 12 bases in between. The CDR3 spells CASSDSLYSNQPQHF. Written as DNA, the CDR3 is TGTGCCAGCAGCGACAGTCTTTATAGCAATCAGCCCCAGCATTTT.

The rearrangement uses TRBV4-1 and TRBJ1-1; D is undetermined. Germline lookup yields CDR1 MGHRA and CDR2 YSYEKL. V dropped 0 bases and J dropped 2 bases, with 7 bases sitting between them. This CDR3 has 14 amino acids. The CDR3 DNA sequence: TGCGCCAGCAGCCAAGACGCGGGTAACACTGAAGCTTTCTTT. The encoded protein is CASSQDAGNTEAFF.